Included here is one TCR beta chain sequence, with context. As yet, its antigen is unknown. These data are taken from a study of cytomegalovirus exposure and HLA in healthy donors. The study, taken as a whole, reports: Some V segments (TRBV6-2 and TRBV6-3 among them) were excluded as indistinguishable. As was reported, the classifier diagnosed cytomegalovirus status with high specificity and sensitivity.

PCR amplification relied on 60 Vbeta primers (plus 13 Jbeta primers). The protocol was immunoSEQ multiplex PCR, while the TCRdb copy is restricted to in-frame clones and leaves out a portion. The sample includes around 130,000 clones, roughly 90% of them seen just once. The V and J ends lost 0 bases and 9 bases respectively, with 8 bases between them. The CDR3 extends over 11 amino acids. Germline CDR1 and CDR2: GTSNPN and SVGIG (reference sequence). While unrecorded immune exposures were likely, the donors were nominally healthy when sampled. The receptor was isolated from a woman aged 40-49 years in good health and CMV-seronegative. The sample was PBMCs. The V gene is TRBV30, the J gene TRBJ2-5; D gene unclear. The CDR3, as DNA: TGTGCCTGGAGTGTACATGAGGCCCAGTACTTC. It is translated as CAWSVHEAQYF.